The clone carrying this T cell receptor beta chain showed up just a few times. The sample comes from a study of response to subunit inactivated influenza vaccine. The CDR3 spans 11 residues. Via MiXCR, TCRdb re-called the RT-PCR reads, giving one row per CDR3 protein. The repertoire holds around 480,000 distinct CDR3 sequences, 10% to 11% seen once, with less than 15% in the top ten. Sequenced material: PBMCs from blood, taken roughly 47 days after vaccination. The sequence came from a man aged 45 to 65 who received an inactivated influenza vaccine. The chain employs TRBV21-1 and TRBJ2-3. TRBV21-1 is described as a pseudogene. DNA for the CDR3: TGTGCCAGCAGCATCCCAGATACGCAGTATTTT. Protein sequence: CASSIPDTQYF.